The source of this TCR beta chain is a study of early stage breast cancer tumors. The data were produced by immunoSEQ multiplex PCR, yet TCRdb's version contains in-frame clones alone and is incomplete. The data contain some 28,000 clones, less than 75% of them singletons. V lost 2 bases and J 2 bases, leaving 6 bases between the germline ends. The CDR3 runs 13 residues. CDR1 is MNHEY, CDR2 SVGAGI, per germline. The chain couples TRBV6-5 to TRBJ2-5, with D tentatively TRBD2 (6 bases). The sample consisted of breast tumor tissue. The TCR comes from a person aged 45 to 60 with breast cancer. Here the CDR3 reads CASSYGGQETQYF. CDR3 DNA: TGTGCCAGCAGTTACGGGGGGCAAGAGACCCAGTACTTC.